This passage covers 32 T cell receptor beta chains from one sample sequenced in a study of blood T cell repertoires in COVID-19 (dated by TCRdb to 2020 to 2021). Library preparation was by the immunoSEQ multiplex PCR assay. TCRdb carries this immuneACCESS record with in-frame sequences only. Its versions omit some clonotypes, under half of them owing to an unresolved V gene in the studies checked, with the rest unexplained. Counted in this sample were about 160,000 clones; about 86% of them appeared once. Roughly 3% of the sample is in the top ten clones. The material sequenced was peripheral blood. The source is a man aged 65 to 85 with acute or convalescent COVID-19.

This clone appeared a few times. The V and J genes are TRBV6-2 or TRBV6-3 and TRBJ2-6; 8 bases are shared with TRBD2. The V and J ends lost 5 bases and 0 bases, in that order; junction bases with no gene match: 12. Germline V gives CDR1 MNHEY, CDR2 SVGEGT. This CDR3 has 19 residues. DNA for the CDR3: TGTGCCAGCAGTACCACCGCGACTAGCGTCGACTCTGGGGCCAACGTCCTGACTTTC. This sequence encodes CASSTTATSVDSGANVLTF.

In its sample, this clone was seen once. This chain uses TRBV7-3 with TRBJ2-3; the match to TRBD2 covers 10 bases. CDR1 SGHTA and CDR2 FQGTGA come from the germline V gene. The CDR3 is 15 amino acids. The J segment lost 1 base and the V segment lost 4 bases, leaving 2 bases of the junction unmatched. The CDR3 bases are TGTGCCAGCAGCTCAGGACTAGCGGGCACAGATACGCAGTATTTT. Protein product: CASSSGLAGTDTQYF.

The CDR3 spells CASSEASGRAHEQFF. The CDR3 DNA reads TGTGCCAGCAGTGAGGCAAGCGGGAGAGCCCATGAGCAGTTCTTC. This rearrangement joins TRBV6-1 to TRBJ2-1; 8 bases are a match to TRBD2. The CDR3 has 15 residues. Germline CDR1 and CDR2: MNHNS and SASEGT. Losses at the gene ends were 3 bases for V and 8 bases for J; bases not matched to a gene: 9.

The CDR3 bases are TGTGCCAGCAGTTACCCGTCGGTCCGGACAGGGGGATACGAGCAGTACTTC. It translates to CASSYPSVRTGGYEQYF. J is TRBJ2-7 and V is TRBV6-2 or TRBV6-3; 10 positions agree with TRBD1. V gave up 2 bases and J gave up 4 bases; unmatched junction bases: 11. The CDR3 covers 17 residues. Germline CDR1 MNHEY, CDR2 SVGEGT.

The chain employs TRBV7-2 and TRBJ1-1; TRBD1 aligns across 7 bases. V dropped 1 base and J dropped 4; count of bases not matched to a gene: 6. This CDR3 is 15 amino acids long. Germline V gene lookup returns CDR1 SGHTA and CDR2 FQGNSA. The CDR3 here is CASSLGQGWGTEAFF. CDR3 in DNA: TGTGCCAGCAGCTTAGGACAGGGATGGGGCACTGAAGCTTTCTTT.

CDR3 sequence (DNA): TGCGCCAGCAGTGAGCCAGGGGGCAGGAATGAGCAGTTCTTC. It encodes CASSEPGGRNEQFF. The V call is TRBV10-2, the J call TRBJ2-1, with 8 bases that match TRBD1. The CDR3 has 14 amino acids. After removal of 2 bases from V and 7 bases from J, the junction contained 4 bases not matched to a gene. The V gene's germline CDR1 is WSHSY and CDR2 SAAADI.

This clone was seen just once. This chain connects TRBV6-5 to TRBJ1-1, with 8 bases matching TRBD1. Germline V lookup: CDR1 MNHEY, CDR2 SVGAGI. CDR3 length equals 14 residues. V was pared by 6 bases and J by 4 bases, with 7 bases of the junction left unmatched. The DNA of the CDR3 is TGTGCCAGCAGGAGACAGGGGATTCCCACTGAAGCTTTCTTT. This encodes CASRRQGIPTEAFF.

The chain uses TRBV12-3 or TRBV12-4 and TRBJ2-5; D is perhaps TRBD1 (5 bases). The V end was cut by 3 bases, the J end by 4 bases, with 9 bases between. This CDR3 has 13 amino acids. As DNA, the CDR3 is TGTGCCAGCAGTTTGCAGGGAAGAGAGACCCAGTACTTC. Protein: CASSLQGRETQYF.

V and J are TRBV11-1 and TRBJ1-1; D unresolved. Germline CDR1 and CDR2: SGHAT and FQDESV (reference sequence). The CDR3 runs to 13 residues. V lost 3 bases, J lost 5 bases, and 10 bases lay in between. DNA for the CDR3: TGTGCCAGCAGCTTTGGGGAGAGGACTGAAGCTTTCTTT. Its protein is CASSFGERTEAFF.

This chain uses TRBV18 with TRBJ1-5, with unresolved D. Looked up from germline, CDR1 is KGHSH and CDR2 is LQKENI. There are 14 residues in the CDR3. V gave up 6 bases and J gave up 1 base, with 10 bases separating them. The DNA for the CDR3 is TGTGCCAGCTCCCCCGGTGTGAGCAATCAGCCCCAGCATTTT. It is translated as CASSPGVSNQPQHF.

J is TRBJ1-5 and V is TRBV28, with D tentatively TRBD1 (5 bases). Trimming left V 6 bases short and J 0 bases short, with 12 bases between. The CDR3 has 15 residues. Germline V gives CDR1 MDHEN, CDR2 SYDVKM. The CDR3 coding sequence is TGTGCCAGCAGCCGGTCAGGGATTAGCAATCAGCCCCAGCATTTT. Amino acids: CASSRSGISNQPQHF.

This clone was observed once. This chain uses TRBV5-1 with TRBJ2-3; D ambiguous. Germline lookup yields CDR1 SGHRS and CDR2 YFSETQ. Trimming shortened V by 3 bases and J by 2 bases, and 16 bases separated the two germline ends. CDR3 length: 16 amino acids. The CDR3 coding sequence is TGCGCCAGCAGCTCCCCCCAAAGCGCCAACACAGATACGCAGTATTTT. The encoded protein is CASSSPQSANTDTQYF.

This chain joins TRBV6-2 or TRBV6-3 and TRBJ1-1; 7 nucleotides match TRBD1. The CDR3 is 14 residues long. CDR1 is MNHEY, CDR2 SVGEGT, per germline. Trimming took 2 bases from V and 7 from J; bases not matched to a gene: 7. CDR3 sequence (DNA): TGTGCCAGCAGTTACGAGGGGGCGCTCAGTGAAGCTTTCTTT. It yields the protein CASSYEGALSEAFF.

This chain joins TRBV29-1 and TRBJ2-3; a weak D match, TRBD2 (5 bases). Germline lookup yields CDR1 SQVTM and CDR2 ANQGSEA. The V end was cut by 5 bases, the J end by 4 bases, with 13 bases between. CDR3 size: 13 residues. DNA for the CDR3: TGCAGCGTTCAGCCGGAGGTGGCAGATACGCAGTATTTT. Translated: CSVQPEVADTQYF.

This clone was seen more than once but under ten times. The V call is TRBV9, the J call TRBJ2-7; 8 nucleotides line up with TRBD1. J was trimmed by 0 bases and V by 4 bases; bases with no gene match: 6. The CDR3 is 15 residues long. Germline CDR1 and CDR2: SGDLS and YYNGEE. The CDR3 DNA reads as TGTGCCAGCAGCCCGGACAGGGTGAGCTCCTACGAGCAGTACTTC. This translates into CASSPDRVSSYEQYF.

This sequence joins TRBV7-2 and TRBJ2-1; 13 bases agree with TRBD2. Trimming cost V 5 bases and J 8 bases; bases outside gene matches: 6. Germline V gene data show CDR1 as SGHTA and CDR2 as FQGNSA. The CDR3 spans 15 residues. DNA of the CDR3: TGTGCCAGCAGCGAAACTAGCGGGAGGGCGTATGAGCAGTTCTTC. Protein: CASSETSGRAYEQFF.

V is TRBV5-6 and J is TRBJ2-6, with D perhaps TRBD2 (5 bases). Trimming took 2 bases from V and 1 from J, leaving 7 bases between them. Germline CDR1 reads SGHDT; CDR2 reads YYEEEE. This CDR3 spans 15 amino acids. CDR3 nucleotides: TGTGCCAGCAGCTTCCGGGGTTCTGGGGCCAACGTCCTGACTTTC. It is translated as CASSFRGSGANVLTF.

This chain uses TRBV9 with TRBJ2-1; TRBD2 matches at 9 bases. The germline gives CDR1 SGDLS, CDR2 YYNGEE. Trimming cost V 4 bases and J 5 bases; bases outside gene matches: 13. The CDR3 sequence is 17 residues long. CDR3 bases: TGTGCCAGCAGCACCTCCCCCGGGACTAGCATCGACAATGAGCAGTTCTTC. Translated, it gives CASSTSPGTSIDNEQFF.

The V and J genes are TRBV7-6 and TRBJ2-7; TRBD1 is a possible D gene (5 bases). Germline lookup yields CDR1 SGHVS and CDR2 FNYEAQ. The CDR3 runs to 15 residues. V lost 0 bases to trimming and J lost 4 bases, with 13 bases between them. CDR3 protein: CASSLAQGERYEQYF. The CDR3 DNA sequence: TGTGCCAGCAGCTTAGCGCAAGGGGAACGATACGAGCAGTACTTC.

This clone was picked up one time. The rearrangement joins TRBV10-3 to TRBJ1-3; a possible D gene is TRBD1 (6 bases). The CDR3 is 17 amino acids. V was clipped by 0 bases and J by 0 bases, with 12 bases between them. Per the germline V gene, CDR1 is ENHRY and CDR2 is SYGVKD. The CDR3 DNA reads TGTGCCATCAGTGAGTCGAGACAGGCGATCTCTGGAAACACCATATATTTT. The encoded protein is CAISESRQAISGNTIYF.

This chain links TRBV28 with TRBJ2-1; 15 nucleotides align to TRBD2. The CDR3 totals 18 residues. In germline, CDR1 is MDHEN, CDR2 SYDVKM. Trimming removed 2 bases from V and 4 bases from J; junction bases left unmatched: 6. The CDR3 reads CASSLRGLAGGPYNEQFF. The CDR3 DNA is TGTGCCAGCAGTTTACGCGGACTAGCGGGAGGGCCTTACAATGAGCAGTTCTTC.

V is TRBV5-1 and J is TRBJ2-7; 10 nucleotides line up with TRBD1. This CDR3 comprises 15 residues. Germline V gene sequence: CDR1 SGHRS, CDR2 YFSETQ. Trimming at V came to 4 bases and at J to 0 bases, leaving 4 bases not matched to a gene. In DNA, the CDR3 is TGCGCCAGCAGCCCTCGGACAGGGGGCTCCTACGAGCAGTACTTC. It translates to CASSPRTGGSYEQYF.

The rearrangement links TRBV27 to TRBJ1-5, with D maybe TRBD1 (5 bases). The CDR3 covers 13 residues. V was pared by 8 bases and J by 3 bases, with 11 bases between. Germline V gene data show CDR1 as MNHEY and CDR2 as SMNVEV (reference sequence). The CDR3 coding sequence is TGTGCCAGCTCTGTCAGGGTCAATCAGCCCCAGCATTTT. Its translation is CASSVRVNQPQHF.

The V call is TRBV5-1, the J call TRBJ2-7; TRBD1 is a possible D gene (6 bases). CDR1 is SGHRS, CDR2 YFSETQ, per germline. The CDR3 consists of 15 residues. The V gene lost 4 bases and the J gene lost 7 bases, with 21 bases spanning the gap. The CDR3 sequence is CASSLRQVYMEEQYF. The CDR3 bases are TGCGCCAGCAGCCTGCGACAGGTCTACATGGAAGAGCAGTACTTC. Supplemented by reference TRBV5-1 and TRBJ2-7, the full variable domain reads KAGVTQTPRYLIKTRGQQVTLSCSPISGHRSVSWYQQTPGQGLQFLFEYFSETQRNKGNFPGRFSGRQFSNSRSEMNVSTLELGDSALYLCASSLRQVYMEEQYFGPGTRLTVT.

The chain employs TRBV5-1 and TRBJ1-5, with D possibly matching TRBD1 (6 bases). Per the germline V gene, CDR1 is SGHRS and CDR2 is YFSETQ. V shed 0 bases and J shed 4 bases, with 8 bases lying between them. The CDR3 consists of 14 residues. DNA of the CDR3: TGCGCCAGCAGCTTGGCAGGGGAAAATCAGCCCCAGCATTTT. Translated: CASSLAGENQPQHF.

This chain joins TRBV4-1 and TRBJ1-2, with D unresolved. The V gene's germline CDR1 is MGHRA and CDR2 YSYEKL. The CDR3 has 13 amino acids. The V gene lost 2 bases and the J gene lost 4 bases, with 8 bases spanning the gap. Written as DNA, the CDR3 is TGCGCCAGCAGCCAACGGGGTCCCTATGGCTACACCTTC. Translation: CASSQRGPYGYTF.

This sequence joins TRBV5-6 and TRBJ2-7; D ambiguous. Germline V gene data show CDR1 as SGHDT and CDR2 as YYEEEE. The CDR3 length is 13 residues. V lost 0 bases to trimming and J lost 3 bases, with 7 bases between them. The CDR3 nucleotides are TGTGCCAGCAGCTTGGGCAGGCTCTACGAGCAGTACTTC. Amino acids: CASSLGRLYEQYF.

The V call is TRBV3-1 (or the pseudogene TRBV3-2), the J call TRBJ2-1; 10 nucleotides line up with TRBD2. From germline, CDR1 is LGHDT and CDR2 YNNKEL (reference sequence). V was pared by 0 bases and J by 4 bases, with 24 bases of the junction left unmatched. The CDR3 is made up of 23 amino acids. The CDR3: CASSQESAQGLDLAGAIYNEQFF. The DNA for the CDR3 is TGTGCCAGCAGCCAAGAGTCGGCACAGGGTCTTGATCTAGCGGGAGCTATTTACAATGAGCAGTTCTTC.

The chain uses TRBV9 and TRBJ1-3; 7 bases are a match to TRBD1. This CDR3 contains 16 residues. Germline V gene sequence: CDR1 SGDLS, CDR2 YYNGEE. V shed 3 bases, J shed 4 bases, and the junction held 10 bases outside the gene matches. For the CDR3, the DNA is TGTGCCAGCAGCGCCTCGGCAGGGGGTGACGGAAACACCATATATTTT. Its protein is CASSASAGGDGNTIYF.

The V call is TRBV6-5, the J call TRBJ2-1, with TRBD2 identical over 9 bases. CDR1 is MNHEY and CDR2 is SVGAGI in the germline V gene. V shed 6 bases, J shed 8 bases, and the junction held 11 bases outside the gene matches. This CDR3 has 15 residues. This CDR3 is CASRDLAGKGDEQFF. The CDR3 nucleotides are TGTGCCAGCAGGGACCTAGCGGGAAAAGGCGATGAGCAGTTCTTC.

CDR3 nucleotide sequence: TGTGCCAGTGACCTTAGCGGGAGGGCTGAAAATGAGCAGTTCTTC. Translating it yields CASDLSGRAENEQFF. This chain connects TRBV2 to TRBJ2-1, with 11 bases aligning to TRBD2. CDR1 is SNHLY, CDR2 FYNNEI, per germline. CDR3 length equals 15 residues. J gave up 7 bases and V 9 bases, and 11 bases lay outside the gene matches.

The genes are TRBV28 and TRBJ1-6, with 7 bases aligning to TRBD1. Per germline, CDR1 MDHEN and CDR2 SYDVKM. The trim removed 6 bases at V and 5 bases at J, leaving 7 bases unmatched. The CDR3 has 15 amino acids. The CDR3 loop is CASRSGQLNNSPLHF. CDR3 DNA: TGTGCCAGCAGATCGGGACAGCTCAATAATTCACCCCTCCACTTT.